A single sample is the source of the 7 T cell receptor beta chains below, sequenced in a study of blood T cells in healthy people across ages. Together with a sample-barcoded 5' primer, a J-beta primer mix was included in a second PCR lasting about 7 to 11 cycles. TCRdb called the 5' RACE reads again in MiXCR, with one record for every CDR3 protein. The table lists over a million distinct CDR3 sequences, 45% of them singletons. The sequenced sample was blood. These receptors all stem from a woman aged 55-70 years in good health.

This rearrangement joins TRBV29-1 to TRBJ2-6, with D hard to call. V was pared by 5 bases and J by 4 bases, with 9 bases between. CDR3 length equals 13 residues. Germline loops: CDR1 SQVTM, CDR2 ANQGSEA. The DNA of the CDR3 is TGCAGCGTTTCGAGTGGAGGGGCCAACGTCCTGACTTTC. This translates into CSVSSGGANVLTF.

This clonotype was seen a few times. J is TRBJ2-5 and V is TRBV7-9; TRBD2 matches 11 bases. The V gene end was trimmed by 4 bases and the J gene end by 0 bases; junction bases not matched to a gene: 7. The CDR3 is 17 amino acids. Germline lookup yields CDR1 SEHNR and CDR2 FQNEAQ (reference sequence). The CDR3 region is CASSSGLADLYQETQYF. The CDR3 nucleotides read TGTGCCAGCAGCTCGGGACTAGCGGACCTTTACCAAGAGACCCAGTACTTC. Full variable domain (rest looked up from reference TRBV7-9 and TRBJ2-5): DTGVSQNPRHKITKRGQNVTFRCDPISEHNRLYWYRQTLGQGPEFLTYFQNEAQLEKSRLLSDRFSAERPKGSFSTLEIQRTEQGDSAMYLCASSSGLADLYQETQYFGPGTRLLVL.

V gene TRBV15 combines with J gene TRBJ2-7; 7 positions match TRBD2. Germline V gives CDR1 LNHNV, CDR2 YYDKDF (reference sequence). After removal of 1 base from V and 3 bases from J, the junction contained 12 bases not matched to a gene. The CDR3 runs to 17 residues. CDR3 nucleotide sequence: TGTGCCACCAGCAGAGCCATTCCGGGAGGCTCATTCTACGAGCAGTACTTC. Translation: CATSRAIPGGSFYEQYF.

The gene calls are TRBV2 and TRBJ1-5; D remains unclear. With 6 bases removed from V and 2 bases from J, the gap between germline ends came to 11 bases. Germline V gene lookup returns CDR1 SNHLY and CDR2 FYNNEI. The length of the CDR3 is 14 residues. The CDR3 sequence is CASSGPLGNQPQHF. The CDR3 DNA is TGTGCCAGCAGCGGACCTCTGGGCAATCAGCCCCAGCATTTT.

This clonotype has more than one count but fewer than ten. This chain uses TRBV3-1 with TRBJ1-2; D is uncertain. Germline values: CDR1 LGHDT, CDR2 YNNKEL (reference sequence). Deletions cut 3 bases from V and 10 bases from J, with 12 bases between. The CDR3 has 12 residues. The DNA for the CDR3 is TGTGCCAGCAGCCAGCCACGGGAACCCTACACCTTC. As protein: CASSQPREPYTF.

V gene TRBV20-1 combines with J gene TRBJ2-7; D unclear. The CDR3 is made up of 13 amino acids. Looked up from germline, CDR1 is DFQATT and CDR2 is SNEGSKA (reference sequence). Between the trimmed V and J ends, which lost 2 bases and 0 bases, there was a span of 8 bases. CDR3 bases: TGCAGTGCTAGACCTAGGAGCTCCTACGAGCAGTACTTC. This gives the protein CSARPRSSYEQYF.

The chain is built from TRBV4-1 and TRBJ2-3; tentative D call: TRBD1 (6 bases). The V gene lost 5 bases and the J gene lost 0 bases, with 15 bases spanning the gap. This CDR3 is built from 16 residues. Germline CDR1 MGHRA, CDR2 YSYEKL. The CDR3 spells CASSNRDTDSTDTQYF. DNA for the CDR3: TGCGCCAGCAGCAACCGGGACACCGATAGCACAGATACGCAGTATTTT.